This T cell receptor beta chain was sequenced in a study of cytomegalovirus exposure and HLA in healthy donors (dated 2017 in TCRdb). Context from the whole study: In an earlier analysis of roughly 590 of the donors, roughly 300 Gb of sequence data and approximately 120 million unique TCR beta sequences from about 179 million T cells were reported. Among approximately 370 genotyped donors of the cohort, an average of approximately 200,000 unique TCR beta nucleotide sequences was sequenced per donor, of which 15% to 20% were non-productive. Using immunosequencing, the study profiled T cell repertoires from approximately 700 subjects and related those repertoires to cytomegalovirus serostatus. In addition to the first cohort of approximately 670 subjects, a separate validation cohort of over 90 different subjects was used. In the later analysis, no new phenotypic data were used to find candidate immune exposures; instead, reliance was placed on TCR beta sequences and their occurrence across donors. In an earlier analysis of a few hundred of the donors, high-throughput TCR beta sequencing was used to judge whether each TCR beta V gene segment behaved as functional or pseudogenic. HLA typing included class I and class II loci at four-digit resolution. Donor age, sex, ethnicity and CMV serostatus were collected together with the repertoire data. The number of typed donors differed by locus: roughly 620-630 for A, B, C, DRB1 and DQB1; approximately 520 for DQA1; 606 for DPA1; and some 430 for DPB1. To predict cytomegalovirus infection status, the study brought together high-throughput TCR immunosequencing, statistical association of individual TCRs with disease status, and machine learning. The genetic ancestry cluster associated with self-reported Caucasian donors included about 81% of the roughly 390 genotyped donors. Every discovery cohort repertoire had been produced on one sequencing platform. Because of strong linkage in the cohort, 4 to 6 DR-DQ haplotypes were treated as single units for association and clustering. To study patterns of TCR occurrence, a later analysis re-analyzed previously published TCR beta repertoires from 600 to 750 donors and added high-resolution HLA genotyping. An early release that covered some 640 HLA-typed donors contained 300 to 350 gigabases of sequencing data and approximately 85 million unique TCR sequences. The aim of the study was to test whether cataloging public T cell receptors could identify signatures of past pathogen exposure. A later genetic analysis used genome-wide SNP genotypes for about three fifths of the 666 donors, treating that subset as a discovery cohort.

In regard to this clone: The specificity of this receptor is unknown. Per-base quality was not reported, and no clone a single base away is much larger than it.

The cohort consisted of 666 healthy bone marrow donors. At the time of sampling, all cohort members were nominally healthy, though unrecorded immune exposures were likely present. The donor tested CMV seronegative, placing the donor among the roughly 340 seronegative members of the cohort. A peripheral blood sample was collected from each donor, and TCR beta sequencing was performed on peripheral blood mononuclear cells. The Qiagen DNeasy Blood Extraction Kit was used to extract genomic DNA from the blood cell samples. Trimming removed 5 bases from V and 7 bases from J; the gene matches leave 6 bases unexplained. The CDR3 starts with the cysteine, ends with the phenylalanine, and has 14 residues. The sequence is cut down to CDR3 DNA, 42 bases in frame from base 1. CDR1 and CDR2, per the germline V gene (reference sequence), are LNHDA and SQIVND. General conclusions and limits of the study: The study gave a list of 150 to 200 TCR beta chains associated with cytomegalovirus. Several of the top co-occurrence clusters appeared to be linked to parvovirus B19, influenza, CMV and Epstein-Barr virus, according to a later analysis. An association between a missense DCLRE1C variant and V-gene and J-gene trimming of TCR beta chains was found in a later genetic analysis and replicated in an independent cohort. In a later analysis, the rate of TCR association differed among HLA loci, with DRB1 alleles having the most associated TCRs and HLA-C alleles having the fewest. Compared with equally common non-associated chains, HLA-associated TCR beta chains in a later analysis were more clonally expanded and had lower generation probabilities. In both the original and validation cohorts, the classifier was reported to diagnose cytomegalovirus status with high specificity and sensitivity. Immune exposure information for the cohort was limited to CMV serostatus. Because some donors lacked HLA typing at each locus, the association tests relied only on the typed subset. At a false discovery rate of 0.05, a later analysis linked about 16,000 TCR beta sequences to specific HLA alleles. In a later genetic analysis, fewer N-insertions in productive TCRs were reported among donors in an Asian-associated ancestry cluster than the roughly 700-donor mean. Most TCR sequences were seen in very few donors, while some public TCRs were found in many individuals. When HLA alleles, especially DR and DQ, strongly co-occurred, attributing TCR associations to individual alleles was difficult. In a later analysis, most CMV-associated TCR beta chains were found to appear HLA-restricted, with HLA associations seemingly driven largely by CMV exposure. Sequencing depth was assumed to be roughly uniform across donors in the presence/absence analyses, though that assumption may not hold. The authors suggested that the approach could potentially be generalized to other disease states and immunological phenotypes. A further reported finding was that TCR beta sequences accurately predicted the HLA-A and HLA-B alleles for most subjects in the first cohort. Because counts were too low, more than 15 rarely observed V segments, including chromosome 9 orphons, were excluded from the earlier analysis of some 590 of the donors. In this cohort, only TCR beta chains were sequenced, and detectable features were limited by the absence of alpha or paired-chain data. In vitro tests confirmed that a few of the cytomegalovirus-associated TCR beta chains recognize cytomegalovirus antigens. A group of highly shared sequence variants was considered likely to be a technical artifact of the sequencing pipeline. Linkage disequilibrium might explain the correlated functional status among segregating V segments, but an unknown experimental factor could not be ruled out. Broadly in line with IMGT annotations, most TCR beta V segments showed up in productive rearrangements about 87% or about 30% of the time in an earlier analysis of about 500 of the donors. The 87-base-pair reads could not distinguish some IMGT-functional V segments, including TRBV6-2 and TRBV6-3, so those segments were excluded.

Libraries were made using the immunoSEQ multiplex PCR assay. For the multiplex PCR, a mixture combining 60 forward primers for TCR Vbeta segments and 13 reverse primers for TCR Jbeta segments was used. The CDR3 region of rearranged TCR beta genes was amplified from genomic DNA by a multiplex PCR assay. The Illumina HiSeq System was used to sequence the amplified TCR beta libraries as 87-base-pair reads. Regarding the original processing steps: A later analysis counted some 80 million unique TCR beta chains across the 650 to 800 repertoires, and some 12 million of these chains were shared by at least two donors. Raw reads were error-corrected and collapsed into unique sequences by a nearest-neighbor algorithm in which closely related sequences were merged to remove PCR and sequencing errors. V, D and J gene segments were assigned by aligning CDR3 sequences to IMGT reference sequences. For a sequence to be retained, at least a six-nucleotide match to both a V gene segment and a J gene segment was required. Rearrangements were classified as productive when the CDR3 lacked stop codons and remained in frame with V and J, and all other rearrangements were classified as non-productive. CDR3 was defined according to IMGT convention as the region running from the second conserved V-encoded cysteine to the conserved J-encoded phenylalanine. The earlier analysis of some 580 of the donors excluded any sequence lacking an unambiguous match to a single V gene segment. In an earlier analysis of around 590 of the donors, a V segment was called functional when productive rearrangements were above 56.7%, and segregating when the standard deviation between donors exceeded 5%. A statistical classification framework was developed to diagnose cytomegalovirus status using the catalog of TCR beta chain sequences. In a later analysis, TCR nucleotide sequences were compared against IMGT/GENE-DB human TR gene sequences so that V and J genes could be assigned. Using the TCRdist pipeline, a later analysis assigned CDR3 sequences along with most-parsimonious VDJ recombination scenarios. In a later analysis, every TCR beta chain was defined by the combination of its CDR3 amino acid sequence and its V-gene family, and reads without a unique V-gene family were dropped. In a later analysis, 450 to 600 highly shared, low-generation-probability nucleotide sequences were removed to address suspected cross-contamination and a sequencing artifact. In a later analysis, a clonal expansion index for each public chain was calculated from normalized within-repertoire ranks of inferred template counts. Generation probabilities in a later analysis came from a VDJ recombination model fitted to out-of-frame rearrangements, and those results were checked against IGoR. A later analysis scored TCR-TCR, TCR-HLA and TCR-CMV co-occurrence with hypergeometric tests, applying a repertoire-size bias correction to TCR pairs. To estimate false discovery rates, a later analysis permuted the HLA or CMV assignments 20 times. In a later analysis, co-occurring TCRs were grouped using DBSCAN, with TCRdist sequence similarity added in when clustering inside HLA-allele-positive subsets. Repertoires with fewer than 30,000 or more than 120,000 public chains were left out of co-occurrence clustering, as were about 5 repertoires with anomalous nucleotide sharing. Held by TCRdb, this immuneACCESS table contains in-frame sequences only and omits some clones. Under half of the omission traces to an unresolved V gene where checked; the cause of the rest is unknown. V and J calls and clone size come straight from that table; D and trimming were deduced from the DNA. For this sample the table gives about 94,000 clones, of which more than 70% were detected only once. The ten largest clones capture over 3% of the sample.

The sequencing input was PBMCs. This TCR derives from a woman in her 40s in good health and CMV-seronegative. The V and J genes are TRBV19 and TRBJ2-5; 11 junctional bases match TRBD2. The nucleotide sequence reads TGTGCCAGTAGTGTTAGCGGGGGGGCGTTGACCCAGTACTTC. Its protein reads: CASSVSGGALTQYF.